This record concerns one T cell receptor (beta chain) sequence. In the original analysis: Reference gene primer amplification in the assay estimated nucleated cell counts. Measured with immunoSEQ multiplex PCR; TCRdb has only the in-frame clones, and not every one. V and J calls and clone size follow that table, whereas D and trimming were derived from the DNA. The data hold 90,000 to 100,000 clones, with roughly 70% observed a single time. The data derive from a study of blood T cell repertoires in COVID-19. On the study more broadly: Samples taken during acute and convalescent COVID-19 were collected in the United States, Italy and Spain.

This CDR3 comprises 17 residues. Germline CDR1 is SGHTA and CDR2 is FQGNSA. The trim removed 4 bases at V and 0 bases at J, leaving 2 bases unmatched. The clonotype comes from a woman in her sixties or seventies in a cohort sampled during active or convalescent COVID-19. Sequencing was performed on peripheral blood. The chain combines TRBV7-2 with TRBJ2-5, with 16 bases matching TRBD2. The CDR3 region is CASSSGLAGGYQETQYF. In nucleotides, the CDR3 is TGTGCCAGCAGCTCGGGACTAGCGGGGGGGTACCAAGAGACCCAGTACTTC. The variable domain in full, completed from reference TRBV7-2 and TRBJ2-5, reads GAGVSQSPSNKVTEKGKDVELRCDPISGHTALYWYRQSLGQGLEFLIYFQGNSAPDKSGLPSDRFSAERTGGSVSTLTIQRTQQEDSAVYLCASSSGLAGGYQETQYFGPGTRLLVL.